This T cell receptor beta chain is from a study of blood T cell repertoires in COVID-19. The wider study: Material from acute and convalescent COVID-19 was sourced from the United States, Italy and Spain. PBMCs, B-cell-depleted T cells, or T cells provided the cDNA or gDNA that made up the material.

It was during active infection that Seattle patients were enrolled and then longitudinally followed. This CDR3 spans 16 amino acids. Germline V lookup: CDR1 SEHNR, CDR2 FQNEAQ (reference sequence). V lost 1 base, J lost 1 base, and 4 bases stayed unmatched. As handled by the study authors: Amplifying reference gene primers gave estimates of nucleated cell counts. The data were produced by immunoSEQ multiplex PCR, yet TCRdb's version contains in-frame clones alone and is incomplete. The DNA was the basis for D and trimming; V, J and clone size are from that table. The sample lists around 310,000 clones, 75% to 95% seen once, with roughly 7% in the top ten.

V is TRBV7-9 and J is TRBJ1-2, with 9 bases fitting TRBD1. The clonotype originates from a woman aged 25 to 45 with COVID-19, enrolled during active disease. Sequences were obtained from peripheral blood. CDR3 amino acids: CASSLDWTGVNYGYTF. As DNA, the CDR3 is TGTGCCAGCAGCTTAGACTGGACAGGGGTTAACTATGGCTACACCTTC.